A selection of T cell receptor beta chains follows, all from one sample in a study of regulatory T cells in long-lasting Graves disease. TCRdb independently ran MiXCR on the multiplex PCR reads; one entry per CDR3 protein. In the table there are about 540,000 distinct CDR3 sequences, 13% of which are singletons. This same sample was also taken into another study, of T cells in Graves' hyperthyroidism and ophthalmopathy.

Sample: peripheral blood mononuclear cells (PBMCs), taken at new diagnosis, from a patient treated with antithyroid drugs. Every receptor here comes from a man aged 30 to 45 with Graves disease. Each CDR3 is given without its conserved first and last residue. D genes are given only for firm matches.

v_gene	d_gene	j_gene	CDR3aa
TRBV12-3/TRBV12-4	-	TRBJ2-7	ASSLSRNGEQY
TRBV7-9	-	TRBJ2-7	ASSSWTVHEQY
TRBV5-1	-	TRBJ2-1	ASSLGGEGYNEQF
TRBV20-1	TRBD2	TRBJ2-1	SARGGLAGGTQF
TRBV10-3	TRBD2	TRBJ2-1	AIRESGDSYNEQF
TRBV12-5	-	TRBJ2-7	ASGTRTGIGYEQY
TRBV2	-	TRBJ2-7	ASRASPSSYEQY
TRBV12-3/TRBV12-4	TRBD2	TRBJ2-1	ASSFGGFPYNEQF
TRBV27	-	TRBJ2-7	ASSQKWGVEQY
TRBV19	-	TRBJ1-2	ASSISRQASYT
TRBV5-1	TRBD2	TRBJ2-1	ASSFVAGGLYNEQF
TRBV6-6	-	TRBJ2-3	ASSYSDVSTDTQY
TRBV30	TRBD1	TRBJ1-1	AWDRGSTEAF
TRBV7-2	-	TRBJ2-7	ASSLVLSTYEQY
TRBV20-1	TRBD1	TRBJ1-1	SARDSGEQGKAF
TRBV11-2	-	TRBJ2-7	ASSLGFNPWGYEQY
TRBV5-1	TRBD2	TRBJ2-3	ASATGTSGTTDTQY
TRBV28	TRBD1	TRBJ1-5	ASSLNRGTGSSQPQH
TRBV6-2/TRBV6-3	-	TRBJ1-3	ASSYGGDGNTIY
TRBV2	-	TRBJ2-7	ASLLGAYEQY
TRBV19	TRBD2	TRBJ2-7	ASRGLAGVGEQY
TRBV7-2	TRBD2	TRBJ2-5	ASSLESGRAKETQY
TRBV19	-	TRBJ2-1	ASSPQGGTGNEQF
TRBV7-9	-	TRBJ2-1	ASSLVVGGINEQF
TRBV9	-	TRBJ1-1	ASSQFSDTEAF
TRBV27	TRBD1	TRBJ2-7	ASRSLYRGRTYEQY
TRBV30	-	TRBJ1-2	AWSPLGTNYGYT
TRBV10-3	TRBD2	TRBJ2-5	AISAGLAVQETQY
TRBV5-1	TRBD2	TRBJ2-1	ASSLGGAGRLAGLYNEQF
TRBV12-3/TRBV12-4	TRBD1	TRBJ1-5	ASRGTGPNNQPQH